The next 28 T cell receptor beta chains were all read from a single sample in a study of T cells after yellow fever vaccination. TCRdb analysed the 5' RACE reads with MiXCR anew, one entry per CDR3 protein. The sample lists hundreds of thousands of distinct CDR3 sequences, approximately 4% occurring once. Sequenced material: PBMCs, taken 5 days after the yellow fever booster vaccination. These receptors all come from a man between 18 and 29 years old who received the YFV17D yellow fever vaccine.

This clonotype was recorded a few times. DNA of the CDR3: TGTGCCAGCAGTGGCCCAGGGGACTCCTACGAGCAGTACGTC. Its translation is CASSGPGDSYEQYV. This chain connects TRBV2 to TRBJ2-7, with a weak D call TRBD1 (6 bases). In germline, CDR1 is SNHLY, CDR2 FYNNEI. CDR3 size: 14 residues. The V and J ends lost 4 bases and 0 bases respectively, with 10 bases between them.

CDR3: CASSLVGTSGGQETQYF. In nucleotides, the CDR3 is TGCGCCAGCAGCTTGGTTGGGACTAGCGGGGGGCAAGAGACCCAGTACTTC. This chain connects TRBV5-1 to TRBJ2-5, with 15 bases lining up with TRBD2. Germline CDR1 and CDR2: SGHRS and YFSETQ. The CDR3 length is 17 residues. V dropped 0 bases and J dropped 2; count of bases not matched to a gene: 2.

This rearrangement joins TRBV14 to TRBJ2-3; D is unresolved. There are 17 residues in the CDR3. The V gene lost 1 base and the J gene lost 6 bases, with 20 bases spanning the gap. Germline values: CDR1 SGHDN, CDR2 FVKESK. Here the CDR3 reads CASSQGSNWLLGDTQYF. As DNA, the CDR3 is TGTGCCAGCAGCCAAGGTAGTAACTGGCTTCTGGGGGATACGCAGTATTTT.

This clonotype was observed at least ten times. The chain has TRBV28 and TRBJ2-3; the match to TRBD2 covers 10 bases. The CDR3 extends over 16 amino acids. Trimming at V came to 4 bases and at J to 3 bases, leaving 7 bases not matched to a gene. Germline V gene data show CDR1 as MDHEN and CDR2 as SYDVKM. The CDR3 coding sequence is TGTGCCAGCAGTTCAAGCGGGGGGGCCGGAACAGATACGCAGTATTTT. Translated: CASSSSGGAGTDTQYF. The whole variable domain, filled in from reference TRBV28 and TRBJ2-3, reads DVKVTQSSRYLVKRTGEKVFLECVQDMDHENMFWYRQDPGLGLRLIYFSYDVKMKEKGDIPEGYSVSREKKERFSLILESASTNQTSMYLCASSSSGGAGTDTQYFGPGTRLTVL.

The chain combines TRBV4-1 with TRBJ2-2; 11 bases agree with TRBD2. With V trimmed by 10 bases and J by 5 bases, 9 bases remained unmatched. The germline gives CDR1 MGHRA, CDR2 YSYEKL. The CDR3 consists of 15 residues. The CDR3 reads CATSFSGGATGELFF. The CDR3 DNA reads TGCGCCACTAGCTTTAGCGGGGGGGCGACCGGGGAGCTGTTTTTT.

V usage is TRBV12-3 or TRBV12-4 and J usage is TRBJ2-3, with D perhaps given as TRBD1 or TRBD2 (5 bases each). V lost 7 bases and J 2 bases, leaving 16 bases between the germline ends. This CDR3 region has 15 residues. The DNA of the CDR3 is TGTGCCAGCACCTCCGAGGGGTTTTCCACAGATACGCAGTATTTT. It yields the protein CASTSEGFSTDTQYF.

The chain uses TRBV7-2 and TRBJ2-7; maybe TRBD2 (7 bases). The germline V gene encodes CDR1 SGHTA and CDR2 FQGNSA. The CDR3 runs 15 residues. V lost 0 bases to trimming and J lost 6 bases, with 15 bases between them. CDR3 loop: CASSLATGGNSEQYF. The CDR3 nucleotides read TGTGCCAGCAGCTTAGCTACGGGGGGCAATTCCGAGCAGTACTTC.

This clonotype was recorded at least ten times. The chain joins TRBV5-5 to TRBJ2-3; D is possibly TRBD1 or TRBD2 (6 bases each). In germline, CDR1 is SGHKS, CDR2 YYEKEE (reference sequence). Trimming left V 2 bases short and J 6 bases short, with 13 bases between. The CDR3 sequence is 14 residues long. The CDR3 region has the DNA TGTGCCAGCAGCTTTTCGGGGGCAGTGGATACGCAGTATTTT. Protein sequence: CASSFSGAVDTQYF.

This clonotype has just a few counts. The CDR3 region is CATSDPLGGPNTGELFF. CDR3 in DNA: TGTGCCACCAGTGATCCCTTAGGGGGACCAAACACCGGGGAGCTGTTTTTT. The rearrangement joins TRBV24-1 to TRBJ2-2; D perhaps matches TRBD1 (6 bases). CDR3 length: 17 residues. V lost 3 bases, J lost 2 bases, and 15 bases lay in between. CDR1 and CDR2 (germline): KGHDR, SFDVKD.

The genes are TRBV5-1 and TRBJ2-5, with D possibly being TRBD1 or TRBD2 (5 bases each). The V and J ends lost 7 bases and 1 base respectively, with 14 bases between them. There are 14 residues in the CDR3. CDR1 SGHRS and CDR2 YFSETQ come from the germline V gene. The CDR3 sequence: CASHGGRTQETQYF. CDR3 nucleotides: TGCGCCAGCCATGGGGGACGGACCCAAGAGACCCAGTACTTC. Looking up the rest from reference TRBV5-1 and TRBJ2-5 gives the full variable domain: KAGVTQTPRYLIKTRGQQVTLSCSPISGHRSVSWYQQTPGQGLQFLFEYFSETQRNKGNFPGRFSGRQFSNSRSEMNVSTLELGDSALYLCASHGGRTQETQYFGPGTRLLVL.

A few counts support this clonotype. The chain recombines TRBV15 with TRBJ2-5, with D perhaps TRBD1 or TRBD2 (5 bases each). Trimming left V 0 bases short and J 0 bases short, with 11 bases between. The CDR3 spans 16 residues. CDR1 LNHNV and CDR2 YYDKDF come from the germline V gene (reference sequence). CDR3 region: CATSRDRGWDQETQYF. In nucleotides, the CDR3 is TGTGCCACCAGCAGAGATCGGGGCTGGGACCAAGAGACCCAGTACTTC. The entire variable domain, with the rest obtained from reference TRBV15 and TRBJ2-5, is as follows: DAMVIQNPRYQVTQFGKPVTLSCSQTLNHNVMYWYQQKSSQAPKLLFHYYDKDFNNEADTPDNFQSRRPNTSFCFLDIRSPGLGDTAMYLCATSRDRGWDQETQYFGPGTRLLVL.

The table lists this clonotype with many counts. The chain carries TRBV12-3 or TRBV12-4 and TRBJ1-5; 9 bases fit TRBD1. Losses at the gene ends were 5 bases for V and 2 bases for J; bases not matched to a gene: 1. CDR3 length: 14 residues. The CDR3 nucleotides are TGTGCCAGCAGTCGGACAGGGGGCAATCAGCCCCAGCATTTT. Protein: CASSRTGGNQPQHF.

This clonotype has only a few counts. V usage is TRBV5-1 and J usage is TRBJ2-3, with 11 bases fitting TRBD2. Trimming cost V 3 bases and J 0 bases; bases outside gene matches: 6. Germline V gene lookup returns CDR1 SGHRS and CDR2 YFSETQ. The CDR3 totals 17 residues. CDR3 loop: CASSYTGLAGSTDTQYF. In DNA, the CDR3 is TGCGCCAGCAGCTATACAGGACTAGCGGGCAGCACAGATACGCAGTATTTT.

In its sample, this clonotype was seen a few times. The chain couples TRBV7-9 to TRBJ2-1; TRBD2 matches 10 bases. V shed 2 bases and J 6 bases; nucleotides not matched to a gene: 4. The CDR3 sequence is 15 residues long. Germline V gene data show CDR1 as SEHNR and CDR2 as FQNEAQ (reference sequence). The CDR3 DNA sequence: TGTGCCAGCAGCTTACGATCTAGCGGGGGCAATGAGCAGTTCTTC. This sequence encodes CASSLRSSGGNEQFF.

The chain has TRBV7-9 and TRBJ1-1, with D tentatively TRBD1 (6 bases). Trimming stripped 0 bases from V and 4 bases from J, with 12 bases between. Germline CDR1 SEHNR, CDR2 FQNEAQ (reference sequence). The CDR3 length is 15 residues. The CDR3 region is CASSLAGQGSTEAFF. The CDR3 DNA follows: TGTGCCAGCAGCTTAGCGGGACAAGGATCCACTGAAGCTTTCTTT.

This clonotype was seen only a few times. The CDR3 sequence is CASSLGPLGYTF. CDR3 DNA sequence: TGTGCCAGCAGCTTAGGCCCGCTAGGCTACACCTTC. This sequence joins TRBV13 and TRBJ1-2; D is unclear. The CDR3 contains 12 residues. V lost 0 bases to trimming and J lost 8 bases, with 7 bases between them. Germline V lookup: CDR1 PRHDT, CDR2 FYEKMQ (reference sequence).

This clonotype was counted ten times or more. The genes are TRBV7-9 and TRBJ2-7; unclear D gene. Germline CDR1 is SEHNR and CDR2 is FQNEAQ (reference sequence). The CDR3 is 12 residues long. V was trimmed by 2 bases and J by 4 bases, leaving 6 bases between them. CDR3 amino acids: CASSLSGYEQYF. CDR3 coding DNA: TGTGCCAGCAGCTTATCGGGTTACGAGCAGTACTTC.

The chain uses TRBV29-1 and TRBJ2-7, with D perhaps matching TRBD1 or TRBD2 (6 bases each). The CDR3 is 11 amino acids. The germline CDR1 and CDR2 sequences are SQVTM and ANQGSEA. With 1 base removed from V and 12 bases from J, the gap between germline ends came to 13 bases. The CDR3 loop is CSVEVVGGRYF. The CDR3 DNA is TGCAGCGTTGAAGTGGTAGGGGGGCGGTACTTC.

V and J are TRBV20-1 and TRBJ1-1; D may be TRBD1 (6 bases). The length of the CDR3 is 14 residues. The germline V gene encodes CDR1 DFQATT and CDR2 SNEGSKA (reference sequence). V was cut by 1 base and J by 5 bases, with 14 bases left in between. In DNA, the CDR3 is TGCAGTGCTAGAGGAGTCAGGGGAAGTACTGAAGCTTTCTTT. It encodes CSARGVRGSTEAFF.

A few counts support this clonotype. CDR3 coding DNA: TGCAGTGCCCTAGCCGGGTTCGGGGCTCGGACCGTGAACACTGAAGCTTTCTTT. It is translated as CSALAGFGARTVNTEAFF. The chain uses TRBV20-1 and TRBJ1-1; D might be TRBD1 (5 bases). With 6 bases removed from V and 0 bases from J, the gap between germline ends came to 26 bases. This CDR3 is built from 18 residues. Germline V gives CDR1 DFQATT, CDR2 SNEGSKA (reference sequence).

This clonotype was seen more than once but under ten times. The chain uses TRBV21-1 and TRBJ2-7; the table's D gene call, TRBD1, was not cross checked with the DNA. TRBV21-1 constitutes a pseudogene. The CDR3 consists of 18 residues. The CDR3 region has the DNA TGTGCCAGCAGCAAGGACAGGGGAGGCTATTGGGGTGGTTTGGAGCAGTACGTC. Its translation is CASSKDRGGYWGGLEQYV.

The J gene is TRBJ1-5, the V gene TRBV20-1; no clear D gene. CDR1 and CDR2 (germline): DFQATT, SNEGSKA (reference sequence). V lost 1 base and J 7 bases, leaving 11 bases between the germline ends. This CDR3 comprises 13 residues. The CDR3 here is CSARAGSEQPQHF. The CDR3 DNA follows: TGCAGTGCTAGAGCTGGGAGTGAGCAGCCCCAGCATTTT.

This clonotype has more than one count but fewer than ten. The chain combines TRBV28 with TRBJ2-2; D may be TRBD1 (6 bases). Germline V CDR1 and CDR2: MDHEN, SYDVKM. The CDR3 length is 15 residues. V was pared by 10 bases and J by 0 bases, with 15 bases between. DNA of the CDR3: TGTGCCACCAGAGGGGACAACGCGAACACCGGGGAGCTGTTTTTT. This codes for CATRGDNANTGELFF.

This clonotype was observed a handful of times. The V gene is TRBV6-2 or TRBV6-3, the J gene TRBJ1-4, with TRBD1 matching 7 bases. The CDR3 length is 14 residues. The ends lost 5 bases at V and 7 bases at J; junction bases unmatched: 7. Per germline, CDR1 MNHEY and CDR2 SVGEGT. The CDR3 is CASSRDSLGEKLFF. CDR3 sequence (DNA): TGTGCCAGCAGTCGGGACAGTTTGGGTGAAAAACTGTTTTTT.

The chain employs TRBV18 and TRBJ1-2; 9 bases agree with TRBD1. The V segment lost 2 bases and the J segment 8 bases; nucleotides outside the gene matches: 9. The CDR3 totals 15 residues. CDR1 is KGHSH, CDR2 LQKENI, per germline. The CDR3 region has the DNA TGTGCCAGCTCACCAATAACACAGGGGGCCTGGGGCTACACCTTC. Its translation is CASSPITQGAWGYTF.

V is TRBV4-3 and J is TRBJ2-3, with 9 positions matching TRBD1. The CDR3 loop spans 18 amino acids. From germline, CDR1 is LGHNA and CDR2 YSLEER. V trimming: 0 bases; J trimming: 5 bases; junction bases outside the gene matches: 12. The CDR3 sequence: CASSQEGVGDRGRDTQYF. The CDR3 coding sequence is TGCGCCAGCAGCCAAGAAGGGGTAGGAGACAGGGGGAGAGATACGCAGTATTTT.

This clonotype showed up many times. The genes are TRBV4-1 and TRBJ2-3, with D possibly TRBD1 on 6 matching bases. Trimming took off 4 bases at V and 5 bases at J, with 16 bases between the two ends. The CDR3 is 15 residues long. Germline V lookup: CDR1 MGHRA, CDR2 YSYEKL. The CDR3 region is CASSPYRTVRDTQYF. The CDR3 bases are TGCGCCAGCAGCCCCTATCGGACAGTCAGAGATACGCAGTATTTT.

This clonotype was detected ten times or more. The chain couples TRBV7-6 to TRBJ2-5; tentatively, D is TRBD1 or TRBD2 (5 bases each). The CDR3 length is 13 residues. The germline gives CDR1 SGHVS, CDR2 FNYEAQ. V gave up 5 bases and J gave up 2 bases, with 9 bases separating them. CDR3 DNA: TGTGCCAGCAGCATGGGACGGCAAGAGACCCAGTACTTC. Translated, it gives CASSMGRQETQYF. The complete variable domain, with remaining parts taken from reference TRBV7-6 and TRBJ2-5, reads GAGVSQSPRYKVTKRGQDVALRCDPISGHVSLYWYRQALGQGPEFLTYFNYEAQQDKSGLPNDRFSAERPEGSISTLTIQRTEQRDSAMYRCASSMGRQETQYFGPGTRLLVL.